This entry is about one T cell receptor (beta chain). Its specificity is unknown. The entry originates in a study of lymphopenia after photon versus proton radiotherapy. The repertoire was sequenced with immunoSEQ multiplex PCR; TCRdb's copy has only in-frame clones and lacks some. The sample lists 35,000 to 45,000 clones, about 83% occurring once. The study, taken as a whole, reports: Oligoclonal CD8+ Temra expansion after nadir drove photon patients' diversity drop.

The sample here was peripheral blood, taken from a patient treated with proton-based radiotherapy. The TCR comes from a woman aged 70-85 years with pancreatic cancer.

The CDR3 here is CASSLTREPNYGYTF. CDR3 in DNA: TGTGCCAGCAGTTTGACAAGGGAACCTAACTATGGCTACACCTTC. The chain recombines TRBV27 with TRBJ1-2; D not certain. Germline-derived CDR1 and CDR2 are MNHEY and SMNVEV (reference sequence). Trimming pared 3 bases from V and 0 bases from J, leaving 11 bases between. The CDR3 totals 15 residues.